The clone carrying this T cell receptor (beta chain) was recorded once. The data originate from a study of blood T cell repertoires in COVID-19. Authors' processing steps: Amplifying reference gene primers gave estimates of nucleated cell counts. Profiling relied on immunoSEQ multiplex PCR, and the TCRdb table lists in-frame clones only, not all of them. For V, J and clone size, that table is used; D and trimming come from the DNA. Of over 200,000 clones listed, more than 80% are singletons. V gave up 4 bases and J gave up 9 bases; unmatched junction bases: 8. Per germline, CDR1 ENHRY and CDR2 SYGVKD. The CDR3 consists of 15 residues.

The sequence derives from a man aged 60 to 75 who had recovered from COVID-19. The specimen sequenced was PBMCs or T cells enriched from blood (not recorded which). This chain joins TRBV10-3 and TRBJ2-1; 11 bases fit TRBD1. This CDR3 is CAISGTGGQGGEQFF. CDR3 in DNA: TGTGCCATCAGTGGGACAGGGGGCCAGGGTGGTGAGCAGTTCTTC.